This T cell receptor (beta chain) was observed in a study of Ad26.COV2.S vaccination and SARS-CoV-2 variants. Only in-frame clones appear in the TCRdb table, and some are missing; sequencing was by immunoSEQ multiplex PCR. This table holds 300,000 to 400,000 clones, about 91% found once. Study conclusions and caveats: Researchers cautioned that TCR breadth and depth analyses may have underestimated total T cell responses. Measurement of non-spike TCR breadth gave similar results in vaccine and placebo recipients. Spike-specific TCR breadth ran higher among vaccine recipients than placebo recipients.

In regard to this clone: Its target is unknown.

This specimen consisted of peripheral blood, obtained after recovery from COVID-19. This TCR came from a human donor who had recovered from COVID-19.

Written as DNA, the CDR3 is TGTGCCAGCAGTCCAATTGTCGGGGGTCGAGAGACCCAGTACTTC. Protein sequence: CASSPIVGGRETQYF. This chain connects TRBV14 to TRBJ2-5; the D gene is possibly TRBD2 (6 bases). This CDR3 is 15 amino acids long. The V and J ends lost 6 bases and 4 bases respectively, with 18 bases between them. CDR1 is SGHDN and CDR2 is FVKESK in the germline V gene.